A single sample is the source of the 23 T cell receptor beta chains below, sequenced in a study of cytomegalovirus exposure and HLA in healthy donors. Researchers ran the PCR with 60 Vbeta and 13 Jbeta primers. TCRdb keeps only in-frame clones here, not all; method: immunoSEQ multiplex PCR. Of 80,000 to 95,000 clones in the sample, 60% to 80% were seen once. Sequenced material: PBMCs. The receptors shown here come from a female donor in good health and CMV-seronegative.

V is TRBV5-1 and J is TRBJ1-6; 9 bases map to TRBD1. After removal of 1 base from V and 7 bases from J, the junction contained 3 bases not matched to a gene. Germline lookup yields CDR1 SGHRS and CDR2 YFSETQ. The CDR3 loop spans 15 amino acids. In DNA form, the CDR3 reads TGCGCCAGCAGCTTGACGACAGGGGGAAATTCACCCCTCCACTTT. Amino acids: CASSLTTGGNSPLHF.

The chain has TRBV6-8 and TRBJ1-4; weak D call: TRBD1 (6 bases). The CDR3 contains 13 residues. Germline CDR1 reads MNHGY; CDR2 reads SAAAGT. V was pared by 4 bases and J by 11 bases, with 14 bases between. The CDR3 sequence: CASSSQGPLKLFF. The CDR3 nucleotides are TGTGCCAGCAGTTCGCAGGGGCCCTTGAAACTGTTTTTT.

The J gene is TRBJ1-1, the V gene TRBV27; D unclear. Trimming removed 6 bases at V and 6 bases at J, with 17 bases between. The CDR3 loop spans 14 amino acids. Per germline, CDR1 MNHEY and CDR2 SMNVEV (reference sequence). CDR3 coding DNA: TGTGCCAGCAGCACTATAAGAGCCGGTGCTGAAGCTTTCTTT. Translating it yields CASSTIRAGAEAFF.

J is TRBJ1-6 and V is TRBV27; 10 bases match TRBD1. The CDR3 has 15 residues. Trimming at V came to 6 bases and at J to 10 bases, leaving 9 bases not matched to a gene. Germline V gene data show CDR1 as MNHEY and CDR2 as SMNVEV (reference sequence). This CDR3 reads CASSPRDRGRSPLHF. The CDR3 DNA is TGTGCCAGCAGCCCGCGGGACAGGGGCCGATCACCCCTCCACTTT.

As DNA, the CDR3 is TGTGCCAGCAGCAAAGGAGCGAGATCCTACGAGCAGTACTTC. Translated: CASSKGARSYEQYF. This chain links TRBV21-1 with TRBJ2-7; the table's D call, TRBD2, was not checked against the DNA. TRBV21-1 is a known pseudogene. This CDR3 has 14 amino acids.

This clone was seen a handful of times. The chain employs TRBV4-2 and TRBJ1-1, with 7 bases lining up with TRBD1. The CDR3 is 13 amino acids. Germline-derived CDR1 and CDR2 are LGHNA and YNFKEQ. V shed 2 bases, J shed 3 bases, and the junction held 0 bases outside the gene matches. In nucleotides, the CDR3 is TGTGCCAGCAGCCAAACAGGGGACACTGAAGCTTTCTTT. It translates to CASSQTGDTEAFF.

The chain is built from TRBV14 and TRBJ1-1, with D unclear. CDR1 is SGHDN, CDR2 FVKESK, per germline. There are 14 residues in the CDR3. V was pared by 0 bases and J by 8 bases, with 13 bases between. For the CDR3, the DNA is TGTGCCAGCAGCCAAGAGTGGCAGAAGAAGGAAGCTTTCTTT. Its translation is CASSQEWQKKEAFF.

This chain joins TRBV15 and TRBJ2-7; tentative D call: TRBD2 (7 bases). Germline V lookup: CDR1 LNHNV, CDR2 YYDKDF (reference sequence). The CDR3 consists of 15 residues. The V end was cut by 5 bases, the J end by 5 bases, with 19 bases between. Written as DNA, the CDR3 is TGTGCCACCAGCCCCTCGGGGGGCTTCAGCCACGAGCAGTACTTC. This gives the protein CATSPSGGFSHEQYF. The full variable domain, rest sourced from reference TRBV15 and TRBJ2-7, is DAMVIQNPRYQVTQFGKPVTLSCSQTLNHNVMYWYQQKSSQAPKLLFHYYDKDFNNEADTPDNFQSRRPNTSFCFLDIRSPGLGDTAMYLCATSPSGGFSHEQYFGPGTRLTVT.

A few counts support this clone. The chain combines TRBV6-4 with TRBJ2-7; possible D gene TRBD2, 7 bases. The V end was cut by 7 bases, the J end by 2 bases, with 15 bases between. The CDR3 loop spans 14 amino acids. Germline CDR1 MRHNA, CDR2 SNTAGT. The CDR3 reads CASTPGGQPYEQYF. CDR3 in DNA: TGTGCCAGCACCCCCGGGGGGCAGCCCTACGAGCAGTACTTC.

This sequence joins TRBV13 and TRBJ1-2, with TRBD1 matching 8 bases. The germline V gene encodes CDR1 PRHDT and CDR2 FYEKMQ (reference sequence). This CDR3 contains 15 residues. V dropped 5 bases and J dropped 7; count of bases not matched to a gene: 12. Here the CDR3 reads CASSPTGVLVSGYTF. CDR3 DNA sequence: TGTGCCAGCAGCCCGACAGGGGTTCTGGTGAGTGGCTACACCTTC.

This clone was found once. The chain's CDR3 is CAISESSTQYF. In nucleotides, the CDR3 is TGTGCCATCAGTGAGTCGAGTACGCAGTATTTT. This chain links TRBV10-3 with TRBJ2-3; D is unclear. Germline CDR1 is ENHRY and CDR2 is SYGVKD. The CDR3 has 11 residues. V was trimmed by 0 bases and J by 8 bases, leaving 3 bases between them.

The rearrangement uses TRBV4-2 and TRBJ2-1; TRBD2 is a possible D gene (6 bases). Trimming took off 5 bases at V and 3 bases at J, with 8 bases between the two ends. The length of the CDR3 is 13 residues. Germline CDR1 is LGHNA and CDR2 is YNFKEQ. CDR3 amino acids: CASSLGGYNEQFF. CDR3 coding DNA: TGTGCCAGCAGCTTGGGGGGCTACAATGAGCAGTTCTTC.

This clone was recorded once. The chain has TRBV28 and TRBJ1-5, with TRBD1 matching over 10 bases. J lost 6 bases, V lost 4 bases, and 6 bases had no gene match. The CDR3 spans 15 residues. The germline gives CDR1 MDHEN, CDR2 SYDVKM. The CDR3 loop is CASSSGTGDVQPQHF. The CDR3 coding sequence is TGTGCCAGCAGTTCCGGGACAGGGGATGTTCAGCCCCAGCATTTT. Variable domain in full (rest from reference TRBV28 and TRBJ1-5): DVKVTQSSRYLVKRTGEKVFLECVQDMDHENMFWYRQDPGLGLRLIYFSYDVKMKEKGDIPEGYSVSREKKERFSLILESASTNQTSMYLCASSSGTGDVQPQHFGDGTRLSIL.

The V and J genes are TRBV11-2 and TRBJ2-3, with unresolved D. The CDR3 totals 13 residues. The ends were cut back, 1 base at V and 8 bases at J, with 10 bases in the middle. In germline, CDR1 is SGHAT, CDR2 FQNNGV. CDR3 residues: CASSLGAGPTQYF. In nucleotides, the CDR3 is TGTGCCAGCAGCTTAGGGGCAGGTCCTACGCAGTATTTT.

V usage is TRBV2 and J usage is TRBJ2-5; 7 bases agree with TRBD1. The V segment lost 5 bases and the J segment 8 bases; nucleotides outside the gene matches: 11. This CDR3 comprises 14 residues. CDR1 is SNHLY and CDR2 is FYNNEI in the germline V gene. The CDR3 protein is CASSPGTASPTQYF. The CDR3 DNA reads as TGTGCCAGCAGTCCCGGGACAGCCTCCCCCACCCAGTACTTC.

The table lists this clone with a few counts. J is TRBJ2-7 and V is TRBV6-5; maybe TRBD2 (5 bases). Germline V lookup: CDR1 MNHEY, CDR2 SVGAGI. The CDR3 consists of 14 residues. Trimming shortened V by 6 bases and J by 5 bases, and 17 bases separated the two germline ends. CDR3 amino acids: CASRTPRAFDEQYF. CDR3 nucleotide sequence: TGTGCCAGCAGGACCCCGAGGGCGTTCGACGAGCAGTACTTC.

A few counts support this clone. V is TRBV6-5 and J is TRBJ2-7; no clear D gene. This CDR3 comprises 13 residues. V was pared by 6 bases and J by 4 bases, with 13 bases between. The germline CDR1 and CDR2 sequences are MNHEY and SVGAGI. CDR3 loop: CASSLLGAYEQYF. The CDR3 DNA reads as TGTGCCAGCAGCCTTTTAGGAGCGTACGAGCAGTACTTC.

This clone was observed once. This chain connects TRBV10-3 to TRBJ2-3; 8 bases match TRBD2. Trimming removed 11 bases from V and 3 bases from J; junction bases left unmatched: 7. This CDR3 contains 13 residues. Germline V gene sequence: CDR1 ENHRY, CDR2 SYGVKD. The CDR3 spells CAHRGGATDTQYF. CDR3 bases: TGTGCCCACCGGGGGGGGGCGACAGATACGCAGTATTTT.

J is TRBJ2-7 and V is TRBV28; D possibly corresponds to TRBD1 (6 bases). Germline-derived CDR1 and CDR2 are MDHEN and SYDVKM. The CDR3 is 14 residues long. The V gene lost 11 bases and the J gene lost 5 bases, with 22 bases spanning the gap. CDR3 region: CAVVSDRTVNEQYF. CDR3 DNA sequence: TGTGCCGTAGTTTCCGACAGGACGGTGAACGAGCAGTACTTC.

This clone was detected only once. The rearrangement joins TRBV11-2 to TRBJ1-1; no clear D. This CDR3 comprises 13 residues. V was trimmed by 2 bases and J by 1 base, leaving 5 bases between them. CDR1 SGHAT and CDR2 FQNNGV come from the germline V gene. The CDR3 DNA is TGTGCCAGCAGCTTAACAGAGAACACTGAAGCTTTCTTT. This codes for CASSLTENTEAFF.

The CDR3 spells CASRRRTVDQETQYF. In nucleotides, the CDR3 is TGTGCCAGCAGAAGACGGACAGTTGACCAAGAGACCCAGTACTTC. The chain couples TRBV27 to TRBJ2-5; TRBD1 might be the D (6 bases). The CDR3 consists of 15 residues. Germline-derived CDR1 and CDR2 are MNHEY and SMNVEV (reference sequence). The germline V and J ends were trimmed by 6 bases and 0 bases, with 14 bases remaining between them.

V usage is TRBV9 and J usage is TRBJ1-4; D gene uncertain. Germline CDR1 SGDLS, CDR2 YYNGEE. This CDR3 region has 13 residues. V lost 3 bases, J lost 6 bases, and 9 bases lay in between. In DNA, the CDR3 is TGTGCCAGCAGCGCCGTGCGGGATGAAAAACTGTTTTTT. This gives the protein CASSAVRDEKLFF.

The chain carries TRBV7-8 and TRBJ2-2; D unresolved. Germline CDR1 SGHVS, CDR2 FQNEAQ. Trimming pared 6 bases from V and 2 bases from J, leaving 4 bases between. The CDR3 length is 12 residues. CDR3 region: CASRTNTGELFF. The CDR3 DNA reads as TGTGCCAGCAGGACTAACACCGGGGAGCTGTTTTTT.